A single sample is the source of the 32 T cell receptor beta chains below, sequenced in a study of CD8 T cells in ankylosing spondylitis. The antigens for these receptors are not known. MiXCR, applied by TCRdb to the 5' RACE reads, yields one record per CDR3 protein. The sample shows more than 400,000 distinct CDR3 sequences, about 5.4% of them seen only once. Findings and limits, study-wide: One TCR beta motif, made up of roughly eight highly homologous variants, appeared characteristic of ankylosing spondylitis blood.

The sequenced sample consisted of blood, either unsorted or a sorted T cell fraction (not recorded which). These TCRs come from a male donor with ankylosing spondylitis.

This clonotype was counted a few times. The chain combines TRBV7-9 with TRBJ2-3, with a weak D call TRBD1 (6 bases). The germline V gene has CDR1 SEHNR and CDR2 FQNEAQ (reference sequence). The CDR3 is 16 amino acids. The V end was cut by 5 bases, the J end by 3 bases, with 18 bases between. CDR3 residues: CASSLKFGQGTDTQYF. The CDR3 DNA reads as TGTGCCAGCAGCCTAAAATTCGGGCAGGGGACAGATACGCAGTATTTT.

The table lists this clonotype with a few counts. The chain is built from TRBV5-1 and TRBJ2-2; D gene unclear. The CDR3 spans 14 residues. Germline V gives CDR1 SGHRS, CDR2 YFSETQ. V lost 4 bases, J lost 3 bases, and 10 bases lay in between. The CDR3 DNA sequence: TGCGCCAGCAGCCCTATCACAGACACCGGGGAGCTGTTTTTT. It encodes CASSPITDTGELFF.

Ten or more counts support this clonotype. V usage is TRBV27 and J usage is TRBJ1-5, with D hard to call. Trimming left V 6 bases short and J 2 bases short, with 14 bases between. CDR1 and CDR2 from the germline V gene are MNHEY and SMNVEV (reference sequence). This CDR3 is 15 amino acids long. CDR3 nucleotide sequence: TGTGCCAGCAGCCCACGCTACGAGGGCAATCAGCCCCAGCATTTT. Translating gives CASSPRYEGNQPQHF.

The sample holds many counts of this clonotype. The chain employs TRBV20-1 and TRBJ2-3, with D perhaps TRBD2 (6 bases). The CDR3 contains 14 residues. Germline-derived CDR1 and CDR2 are DFQATT and SNEGSKA (reference sequence). V lost 0 bases, J lost 4 bases, and 11 bases lay in between. The CDR3 DNA sequence: TGCAGTGCTAGAGATCTGGGACTGTCAGATACGCAGTATTTT. Protein sequence: CSARDLGLSDTQYF.

This clonotype was counted many times. This chain links TRBV29-1 with TRBJ1-1, with D possibly TRBD1 on 5 matching bases. This CDR3 is 13 amino acids long. Germline CDR1 and CDR2: SQVTM and ANQGSEA. Trimming pared 4 bases from V and 3 bases from J, leaving 12 bases between. The CDR3 here is CSVAPGYDTEAFF. The CDR3 region has the DNA TGCAGCGTTGCCCCAGGGTACGACACTGAAGCTTTCTTT. Variable domain in full (rest from reference TRBV29-1 and TRBJ1-1): SAVISQKPSRDICQRGTSLTIQCQVDSQVTMMFWYRQQPGQSLTLIATANQGSEATYESGFVIDKFPISRPNLTFSTLTVSNMSPEDSSIYLCSVAPGYDTEAFFGQGTRLTVV.

In this sample, this clonotype turned up many times. CDR3 sequence reads: CASRGADSNTGELFF. CDR3 nucleotides: TGCGCCAGCCGGGGAGCGGACTCGAACACCGGGGAGCTGTTTTTT. The J gene is TRBJ2-2, the V gene TRBV5-1, with D perhaps matching TRBD2 (5 bases). Germline V gene lookup returns CDR1 SGHRS and CDR2 YFSETQ. The CDR3 spans 15 residues. Trimming stripped 7 bases from V and 0 bases from J, with 13 bases between.

This clonotype was detected many times. The V gene is TRBV5-5, the J gene TRBJ2-7; D perhaps matches TRBD1 (6 bases). This CDR3 spans 15 amino acids. From germline, CDR1 is SGHKS and CDR2 YYEKEE (reference sequence). V was clipped by 3 bases and J by 0 bases, with 13 bases between them. Here the CDR3 reads CASSWGPTGSYEQYF. DNA for the CDR3: TGTGCCAGCAGCTGGGGGCCCACCGGCTCCTACGAGCAGTACTTC.

This clonotype was detected ten times or more. The chain employs TRBV20-1 and TRBJ1-4; the match to TRBD1 covers 8 bases. Germline V gives CDR1 DFQATT, CDR2 SNEGSKA (reference sequence). The CDR3 extends over 14 amino acids. Trimming removed 2 bases from V and 7 bases from J; junction bases left unmatched: 6. For the CDR3, the DNA is TGCAGTGCTAGACGAAGACAGGGGAGTGAAAAACTGTTTTTT. Translating gives CSARRRQGSEKLFF.

This clonotype occurred a few times. The chain joins TRBV7-9 to TRBJ2-7; the D is unclear. There are 14 residues in the CDR3. V was trimmed by 0 bases and J by 7 bases, leaving 13 bases between them. CDR1 is SEHNR and CDR2 is FQNEAQ in the germline V gene (reference sequence). Here the CDR3 reads CASSLASSLGEQYF. CDR3 in DNA: TGTGCCAGCAGCTTAGCGAGTTCCCTGGGGGAGCAGTACTTC.

In its sample, this clonotype was seen many times. The chain recombines TRBV4-1 with TRBJ2-3; the D is unclear. V was clipped by 5 bases and J by 4 bases, with 7 bases between them. The CDR3 spans 12 residues. From germline, CDR1 is MGHRA and CDR2 YSYEKL. Here the CDR3 DNA reads TGCGCCAGCAGCAACCCGGCAGATACGCAGTATTTT. Its translation is CASSNPADTQYF.

This clonotype has only a few counts. Here the CDR3 DNA reads TGTGCCAGCACGCGGTGGGGCGGGAGGATCCCCTACGAGCAGTACTTC. Its protein is CASTRWGGRIPYEQYF. The J gene is TRBJ2-7, the V gene TRBV7-9; 8 positions agree with TRBD2. Germline CDR1 SEHNR, CDR2 FQNEAQ (reference sequence). The CDR3 loop spans 16 amino acids. J gave up 2 bases and V 7 bases, and 13 bases lay outside the gene matches.

In its sample, this clonotype was seen many times. This chain links TRBV14 with TRBJ2-1; D is perhaps TRBD2 (5 bases). Trimming pared 4 bases from V and 6 bases from J, leaving 10 bases between. This CDR3 has 13 residues. The germline V gene has CDR1 SGHDN and CDR2 FVKESK. In nucleotides, the CDR3 is TGTGCCAGCAGCCTGGACTGGTTCAATGAGCAGTTCTTC. Protein: CASSLDWFNEQFF. Combining the CDR3 with reference TRBV14 and TRBJ2-1 gives the whole variable domain EAGVTQFPSHSVIEKGQTVTLRCDPISGHDNLYWYRRVMGKEIKFLLHFVKESKQDESGMPNNRFLAERTGGTYSTLKVQPAELEDSGVYFCASSLDWFNEQFFGPGTRLTVL.

This clonotype was seen repeatedly, ten times or more. The chain joins TRBV20-1 to TRBJ2-7; D is ambiguous. Germline assignment: CDR1 DFQATT and CDR2 SNEGSKA (reference sequence). The CDR3 covers 14 residues. V lost 0 bases and J lost 6, with 15 bases in between. CDR3 sequence: CSARDRPGKVEQYF. CDR3 DNA: TGCAGTGCTAGAGATAGGCCTGGGAAAGTCGAGCAGTACTTC.

This clonotype was observed many times. The chain combines TRBV4-3 with TRBJ2-3, with 8 bases matching TRBD1. The germline gives CDR1 LGHNA, CDR2 YSLEER. The CDR3 is 16 residues long. V was pared by 1 base and J by 0 bases, with 3 bases of the junction left unmatched. CDR3 in amino acids: CASSQVRTGSTDTQYF. Here the CDR3 DNA reads TGCGCCAGCAGCCAAGTAAGGACAGGGAGCACAGATACGCAGTATTTT.

In this sample, this clonotype turned up many times. The rearrangement links TRBV28 to TRBJ2-7, with D maybe TRBD1 (6 bases). Germline CDR1 MDHEN, CDR2 SYDVKM. The CDR3 has 15 amino acids. Between the trimmed V and J ends, which lost 6 bases and 2 bases, there was a span of 17 bases. The CDR3 bases are TGTGCCAGCAGCCTCACCGGGACAAGAGCCTACGAGCAGTACTTC. Its translation is CASSLTGTRAYEQYF.

At least ten counts were recorded for this clonotype. The CDR3 DNA reads TGTGCCAGCAGAGTAGCGGGAGCAGAGACCCAGTACTTC. It yields the protein CASRVAGAETQYF. The rearrangement links TRBV7-9 to TRBJ2-5; 9 bases are shared with TRBD2. CDR1 and CDR2 (germline): SEHNR, FQNEAQ (reference sequence). J was trimmed by 4 bases and V by 6 bases; bases with no gene match: 3. The CDR3 has 13 amino acids.

This clonotype appeared many times. This chain joins TRBV28 and TRBJ1-3; D not certain. The V and J ends lost 6 bases and 6 bases respectively, with 21 bases between them. The germline gives CDR1 MDHEN, CDR2 SYDVKM. This CDR3 comprises 16 residues. CDR3 in amino acids: CASSPNFGRVENTIYF. CDR3 coding DNA: TGTGCCAGCAGCCCAAATTTTGGGAGGGTAGAAAACACCATATATTTT.

This clonotype was counted at least ten times. The chain combines TRBV20-1 with TRBJ2-1; D is perhaps TRBD2 (6 bases). This CDR3 has 14 amino acids. The ends were cut back, 1 base at V and 4 bases at J, with 11 bases in the middle. The germline gives CDR1 DFQATT, CDR2 SNEGSKA (reference sequence). CDR3 bases: TGCAGTGCTAGAGCGGGAGCGGCTTACAATGAGCAGTTCTTC. Residues: CSARAGAAYNEQFF.

V gene TRBV6-5 combines with J gene TRBJ1-5, with D unclear. Germline V CDR1 and CDR2: MNHEY, SVGAGI. There are 14 residues in the CDR3. The V end was cut by 2 bases, the J end by 1 base, with 6 bases between. CDR3 sequence (DNA): TGTGCCAGCAGTTACACAGTGAGCAATCAGCCCCAGCATTTT. Translation: CASSYTVSNQPQHF.

This clonotype was seen ten or more times. The chain combines TRBV20-1 with TRBJ2-1; D is unresolved. V was clipped by 4 bases and J by 7 bases, with 17 bases between them. The CDR3 loop spans 14 amino acids. Germline V lookup: CDR1 DFQATT, CDR2 SNEGSKA (reference sequence). This CDR3 reads CSATRAPVGNEQFF. CDR3 bases: TGCAGTGCTACCCGGGCCCCGGTGGGAAATGAGCAGTTCTTC.

This clonotype was detected ten times or more. This chain connects TRBV12-3 or TRBV12-4 to TRBJ1-2, with 9 bases matching TRBD1. The ends lost 6 bases at V and 6 bases at J; junction bases unmatched: 8. This CDR3 has 14 residues. In nucleotides, the CDR3 is TGTGCCAGCAGCACTATAACAGGGGGCAATGGCTACACCTTC. Its translation is CASSTITGGNGYTF.

V gene TRBV14 combines with J gene TRBJ2-3, with TRBD2 identical over 8 bases. The germline CDR1 and CDR2 sequences are SGHDN and FVKESK. Trimming took 4 bases from V and 1 from J; bases not matched to a gene: 7. This CDR3 is built from 16 residues. This CDR3 is CASSRQLAVGTDTQYF. CDR3 coding DNA: TGTGCCAGCAGCCGACAACTAGCGGTTGGCACAGATACGCAGTATTTT.

This clonotype turned up a few times. The chain couples TRBV4-1 to TRBJ2-1; D ambiguous. The V end lost 1 base, the J end lost 8 bases, and 18 bases lay between the germline ends. The CDR3 has 16 amino acids. Looked up from germline, CDR1 is MGHRA and CDR2 is YSYEKL. The CDR3 DNA reads TGCGCCAGCAGCCAAGCCATTTTACCGGTGAAAGATGAGCAGTTCTTC. Protein: CASSQAILPVKDEQFF.

This clonotype was seen repeatedly, ten times or more. The rearrangement joins TRBV12-3 or TRBV12-4 to TRBJ2-1; the D gene could be TRBD1 or TRBD2 (5 bases each). This CDR3 has 13 residues. Trimming removed 10 bases at V and 9 bases at J, with 19 bases between. In nucleotides, the CDR3 is TGTGCCACCAGCCTTGGGGGTTTTGGTGAGCAGTTCTTC. Translated: CATSLGGFGEQFF.

This clonotype was seen many times. This rearrangement joins TRBV20-1 to TRBJ2-2; no firm D call. Germline V lookup: CDR1 DFQATT, CDR2 SNEGSKA (reference sequence). V lost 2 bases and J lost 4, with 11 bases in between. The CDR3 sequence is 14 residues long. In nucleotides, the CDR3 is TGCAGTGCTAGACTCAGTCTAGGCACCGGGGAGCTGTTTTTT. Translating gives CSARLSLGTGELFF.

This clonotype was seen ten or more times. This sequence joins TRBV28 and TRBJ1-1; 7 nucleotides match TRBD1. V shed 3 bases and J 10 bases; nucleotides not matched to a gene: 8. The germline V gene encodes CDR1 MDHEN and CDR2 SYDVKM. The CDR3 is made up of 13 amino acids. CDR3 nucleotide sequence: TGTGCCAGCAGTTTTAGGGGGACAGTTGGAGCTTTCTTT. Its translation is CASSFRGTVGAFF.

This clonotype was counted at least ten times. This chain links TRBV3-1 with TRBJ1-6, with 10 bases aligning to TRBD1. The CDR3 runs 16 residues. J lost 8 bases, V lost 4 bases, and 8 bases had no gene match. Germline CDR1 and CDR2: LGHDT and YNNKEL (reference sequence). The chain's CDR3 is CASSLEPGQGYSPLHF. The CDR3 region has the DNA TGTGCCAGCAGCCTAGAACCGGGACAGGGGTATTCACCCCTCCACTTT.

This clonotype was recorded at least ten times. The chain employs TRBV12-3 or TRBV12-4 and TRBJ2-7; perhaps D is TRBD1 or TRBD2 (6 bases each). The length of the CDR3 is 14 residues. The V end lost 5 bases, the J end lost 4 bases, and 15 bases lay between the germline ends. The DNA of the CDR3 is TGTGCCAGCAGTCGTCGACGGGGGCAGTACGAGCAGTACTTC. This encodes CASSRRRGQYEQYF.

Ten or more counts support this clonotype. The V call is TRBV6-5, the J call TRBJ1-6; a weak D match, TRBD1 (5 bases). Germline assignment: CDR1 MNHEY and CDR2 SVGAGI. CDR3 length equals 16 residues. The germline V and J ends were trimmed by 0 bases and 7 bases, with 13 bases remaining between them. CDR3 loop: CASSYSWGRGNSPLHF. CDR3 coding DNA: TGTGCCAGCAGTTACTCCTGGGGACGGGGGAATTCACCCCTCCACTTT.

This clonotype was counted many times. The CDR3 nucleotides read TGTGCCAGCAGACGAGACAGGGACGGCGAGACCCAGTACTTC. Residues: CASRRDRDGETQYF. The chain joins TRBV6-1 to TRBJ2-5; 7 positions agree with TRBD1. V was pared by 6 bases and J by 5 bases, with 9 bases of the junction left unmatched. CDR1 and CDR2 from the germline V gene are MNHNS and SASEGT. The CDR3 is made up of 14 amino acids.

This clonotype has ten or more counts. The chain combines TRBV29-1 with TRBJ2-3, with D perhaps matching TRBD1 (5 bases). The V gene's germline CDR1 is SQVTM and CDR2 ANQGSEA. Trimming took 4 bases from V and 4 from J, leaving 12 bases between them. This CDR3 is 13 amino acids long. DNA for the CDR3: TGCAGCGTTGGGATCGACAGTCCAGATACGCAGTATTTT. Residues: CSVGIDSPDTQYF.

This clonotype was counted many times. This rearrangement joins TRBV12-3 or TRBV12-4 to TRBJ1-1; 7 positions agree with TRBD1. This CDR3 region has 13 residues. Trimming removed 2 bases from V and 9 bases from J; junction bases left unmatched: 6. CDR3 coding DNA: TGTGCCAGCAGTTTACTCGACAGGGATAAAGCTTTCTTT. It translates to CASSLLDRDKAFF.